The 7 T cell receptor beta chains listed next were all sequenced from one sample in a study of blood T cell repertoires in COVID-19. The method was immunoSEQ multiplex PCR; TCRdb's version includes in-frame clones alone and lacks a portion of them. The data show some 220,000 clones, with 84% seen just once and 9.7% held by the top ten. Sequencing input: peripheral blood. The receptors come from a middle-aged man with active or convalescent COVID-19.

In this sample, this clone turned up a few times. This rearrangement joins TRBV4-3 to TRBJ1-2; tentative D call: TRBD1 (5 bases). The CDR3 is 15 amino acids. CDR1 and CDR2 from the germline V gene are LGHNA and YSLEER. V was clipped by 0 bases and J by 7 bases, with 15 bases between them. The CDR3 bases are TGCGCCAGCAGCCAAGATCTGGGCAGGGAGGGTGGCTACACCTTC. Its protein is CASSQDLGREGGYTF.

The chain combines TRBV6-6 with TRBJ1-2; 9 nucleotides line up with TRBD1. The CDR3 runs 13 residues. V lost 5 bases, J lost 5 bases, and 3 bases stayed unmatched. Germline CDR1 MNHNY, CDR2 SVGAGI (reference sequence). The CDR3 region has the DNA TGTGCCAGCAGTGACGACAGGGGGTATGGCTACACCTTC. Translated, it gives CASSDDRGYGYTF.

V is TRBV27 and J is TRBJ1-6; D is possibly TRBD1 (6 bases). The CDR3 spans 16 residues. Germline assignment: CDR1 MNHEY and CDR2 SMNVEV (reference sequence). Between the trimmed V and J ends, which lost 0 bases and 6 bases, there was a span of 12 bases. CDR3 sequence (DNA): TGTGCCAGCAGTTTATCTGCGGGGGCGGTTAATTCACCCCTCCACTTT. Its protein product is CASSLSAGAVNSPLHF.

The rearrangement uses TRBV2 and TRBJ2-7, with 8 bases matching TRBD1. V lost 7 bases and J lost 3; bases outside the gene matches: 8. CDR3 length: 14 amino acids. CDR1 is SNHLY and CDR2 is FYNNEI in the germline V gene. The CDR3 loop is CASTLGQGYYEQYV. In DNA form, the CDR3 reads TGTGCCAGCACCCTTGGACAGGGCTACTACGAGCAGTACGTC.

The chain joins TRBV11-3 to TRBJ2-3; 7 bases are shared with TRBD1. Germline V CDR1 and CDR2: SGHNT, YENEEA. The CDR3 totals 15 residues. Unmatched junction bases numbered 7, after V lost 5 bases and J lost 2 bases. The CDR3 coding sequence is TGTGCCAGCAGCCCCACAGGGGTCCACACAGATACGCAGTATTTT. Amino acid sequence: CASSPTGVHTDTQYF.

This chain uses TRBV4-1 with TRBJ2-1; 10 nucleotides align to TRBD2. CDR3 length equals 16 residues. Germline V lookup: CDR1 MGHRA, CDR2 YSYEKL. The ends lost 4 bases at V and 4 bases at J; junction bases unmatched: 7. CDR3 region: CASSPRVAGGYNEQFF. CDR3 in DNA: TGCGCCAGCAGCCCCAGGGTAGCGGGAGGTTACAATGAGCAGTTCTTC.

The rearrangement uses TRBV18 and TRBJ1-4; TRBD1 is a possible D gene (6 bases). V dropped 8 bases and J dropped 7 bases, with 14 bases sitting between them. CDR1 and CDR2 (germline): KGHSH, LQKENI. The CDR3 spans 13 residues. CDR3 loop: CASTNLGGEKLFF. CDR3 in DNA: TGTGCCAGCACGAACCTAGGGGGTGAAAAACTGTTTTTT.